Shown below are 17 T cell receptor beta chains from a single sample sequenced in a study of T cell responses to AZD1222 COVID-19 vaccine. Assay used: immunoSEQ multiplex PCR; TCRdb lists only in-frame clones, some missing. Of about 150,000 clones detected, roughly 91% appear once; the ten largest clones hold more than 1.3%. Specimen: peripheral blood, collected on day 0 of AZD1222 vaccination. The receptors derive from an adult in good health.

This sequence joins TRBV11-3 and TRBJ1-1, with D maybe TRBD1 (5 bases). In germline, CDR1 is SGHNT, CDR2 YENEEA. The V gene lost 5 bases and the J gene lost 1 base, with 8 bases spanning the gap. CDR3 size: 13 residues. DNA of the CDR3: TGTGCCAGCAGCCTACAGGCGAACACTGAAGCTTTCTTT. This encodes CASSLQANTEAFF. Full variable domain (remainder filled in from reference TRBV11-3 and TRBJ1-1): EAGVVQSPRYKIIEKKQPVAFWCNPISGHNTLYWYLQNLGQGPELLIRYENEEAVDDSQLPKDRFSAERLKGVDSTLKIQPAELGDSAVYLCASSLQANTEAFFGQGTRLTVV.

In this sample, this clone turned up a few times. CDR3 loop: CASSWRDTEAFF. The CDR3 nucleotides are TGTGCCAGCAGCTGGAGGGACACTGAAGCTTTCTTT. This chain joins TRBV7-2 and TRBJ1-1; D unclear. V was shortened by 4 bases and J by 3 bases, with 6 bases between the two germline ends. The CDR3 contains 12 residues. Germline loops: CDR1 SGHTA, CDR2 FQGNSA.

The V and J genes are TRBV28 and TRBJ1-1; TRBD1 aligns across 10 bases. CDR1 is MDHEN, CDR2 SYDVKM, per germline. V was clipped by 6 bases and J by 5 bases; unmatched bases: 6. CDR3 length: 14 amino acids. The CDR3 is CASRPTGGRTEAFF. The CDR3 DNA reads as TGTGCCAGCAGACCGACAGGGGGCAGAACTGAAGCTTTCTTT.

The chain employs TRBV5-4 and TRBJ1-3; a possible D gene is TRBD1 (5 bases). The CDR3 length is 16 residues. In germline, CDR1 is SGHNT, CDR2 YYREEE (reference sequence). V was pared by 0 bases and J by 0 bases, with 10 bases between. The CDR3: CASSLDGGNSGNTIYF. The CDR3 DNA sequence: TGTGCCAGCAGCTTGGATGGGGGTAACTCTGGAAACACCATATATTTT. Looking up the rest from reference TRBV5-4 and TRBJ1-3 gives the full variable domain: ETGVTQSPTHLIKTRGQQVTLRCSSQSGHNTVSWYQQALGQGPQFIFQYYREEENGRGNFPPRFSGLQFPNYSSELNVNALELDDSALYLCASSLDGGNSGNTIYFGEGSWLTVV.

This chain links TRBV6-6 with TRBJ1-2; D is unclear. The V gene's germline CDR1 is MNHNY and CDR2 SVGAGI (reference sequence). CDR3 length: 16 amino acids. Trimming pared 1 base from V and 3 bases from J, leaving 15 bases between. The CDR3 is CASSYYVLGSDYGYTF. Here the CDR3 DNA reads TGTGCCAGCAGTTACTACGTTCTGGGGTCGGACTATGGCTACACCTTC.

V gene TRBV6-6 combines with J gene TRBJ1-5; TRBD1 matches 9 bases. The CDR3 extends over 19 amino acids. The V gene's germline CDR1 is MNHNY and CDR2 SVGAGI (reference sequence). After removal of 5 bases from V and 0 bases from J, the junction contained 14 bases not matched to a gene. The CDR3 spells CASSRFPGQGSVSNQPQHF. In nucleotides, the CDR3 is TGTGCCAGCAGTCGGTTTCCGGGACAGGGTTCCGTTAGCAATCAGCCCCAGCATTTT.

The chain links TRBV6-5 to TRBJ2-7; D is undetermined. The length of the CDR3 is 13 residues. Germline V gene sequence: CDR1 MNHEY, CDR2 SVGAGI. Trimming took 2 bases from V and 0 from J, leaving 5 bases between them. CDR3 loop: CASSYERSYEQYF. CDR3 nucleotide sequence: TGTGCCAGCAGTTACGAGCGCTCCTACGAGCAGTACTTC.

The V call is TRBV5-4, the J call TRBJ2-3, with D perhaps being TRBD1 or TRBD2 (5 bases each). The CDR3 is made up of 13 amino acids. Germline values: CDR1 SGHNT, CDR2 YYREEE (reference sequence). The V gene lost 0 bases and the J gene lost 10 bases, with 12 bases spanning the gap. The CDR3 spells CASSLADTGPQYF. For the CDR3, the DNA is TGTGCCAGCAGCTTGGCCGATACGGGACCGCAGTATTTT.

CDR3 in amino acids: CASAPERQSNEKLFF. In nucleotides, the CDR3 is TGTGCCAGCGCCCCAGAAAGACAGTCTAATGAAAAACTGTTTTTT. J is TRBJ1-4 and V is TRBV18, with D perhaps matching TRBD1 (5 bases). V shed 8 bases and J shed 3 bases, with 16 bases lying between them. Germline V gene lookup returns CDR1 KGHSH and CDR2 LQKENI. The CDR3 covers 15 residues. Full variable domain (missing parts from reference TRBV18 and TRBJ1-4): NAGVMQNPRHLVRRRGQEARLRCSPMKGHSHVYWYRQLPEEGLKFMVYLQKENIIDESGMPKERFSAEFPKEGPSILRIQQVVRGDSAAYFCASAPERQSNEKLFFGSGTQLSVL.

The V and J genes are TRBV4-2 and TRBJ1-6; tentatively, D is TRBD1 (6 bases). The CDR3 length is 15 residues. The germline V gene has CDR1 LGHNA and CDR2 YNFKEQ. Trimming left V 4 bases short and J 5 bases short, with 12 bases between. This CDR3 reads CASSPDRLDNSPLHF. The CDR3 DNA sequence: TGTGCCAGCAGCCCCGACAGGTTAGATAATTCACCCCTCCACTTT.

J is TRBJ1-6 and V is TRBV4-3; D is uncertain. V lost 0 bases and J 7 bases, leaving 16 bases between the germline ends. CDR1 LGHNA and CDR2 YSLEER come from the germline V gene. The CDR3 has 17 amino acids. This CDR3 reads CASSQETMGGVNSPLHF. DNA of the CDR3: TGCGCCAGCAGCCAAGAAACGATGGGCGGAGTGAATTCACCCCTCCACTTT.

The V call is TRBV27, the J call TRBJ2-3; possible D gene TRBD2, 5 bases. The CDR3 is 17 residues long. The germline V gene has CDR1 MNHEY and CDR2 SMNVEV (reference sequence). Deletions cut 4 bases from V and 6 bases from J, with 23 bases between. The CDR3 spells CASSSLHLGLPSDTQYF. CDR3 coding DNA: TGTGCCAGCAGTTCTTTACACCTTGGACTTCCCTCGGATACGCAGTATTTT.

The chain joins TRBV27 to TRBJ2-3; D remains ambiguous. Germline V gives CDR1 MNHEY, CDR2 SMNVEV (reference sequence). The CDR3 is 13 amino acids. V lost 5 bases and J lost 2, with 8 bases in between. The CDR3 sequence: CASSPYTTDTQYF. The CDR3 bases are TGTGCCAGCAGTCCATACACCACAGATACGCAGTATTTT.

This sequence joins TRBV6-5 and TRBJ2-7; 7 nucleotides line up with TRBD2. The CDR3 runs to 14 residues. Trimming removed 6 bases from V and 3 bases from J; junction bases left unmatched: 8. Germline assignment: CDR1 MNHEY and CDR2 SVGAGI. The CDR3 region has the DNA TGTGCCAGCAGGAGGGGAGGGGCGGTCTACGAGCAGTACTTC. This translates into CASRRGGAVYEQYF.

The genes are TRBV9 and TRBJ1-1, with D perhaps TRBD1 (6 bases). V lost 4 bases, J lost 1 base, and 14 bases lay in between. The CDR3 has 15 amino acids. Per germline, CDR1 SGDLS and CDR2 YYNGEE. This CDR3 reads CASSPRTVSNTEAFF. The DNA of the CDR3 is TGTGCCAGCAGCCCCCGGACAGTTTCGAACACTGAAGCTTTCTTT.

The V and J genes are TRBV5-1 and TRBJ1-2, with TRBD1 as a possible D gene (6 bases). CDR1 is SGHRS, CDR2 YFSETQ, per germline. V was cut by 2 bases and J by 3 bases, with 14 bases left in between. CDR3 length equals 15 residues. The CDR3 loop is CASSLRTGSDYGYTF. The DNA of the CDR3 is TGCGCCAGCAGCTTAAGAACAGGGAGTGACTATGGCTACACCTTC.

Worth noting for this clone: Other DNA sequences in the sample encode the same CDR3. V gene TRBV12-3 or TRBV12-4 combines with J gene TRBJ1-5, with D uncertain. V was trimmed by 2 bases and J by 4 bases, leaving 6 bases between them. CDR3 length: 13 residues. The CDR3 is CASSLKGNQPQHF. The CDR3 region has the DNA TGTGCCAGCAGTTTAAAAGGGAATCAGCCCCAGCATTTT.